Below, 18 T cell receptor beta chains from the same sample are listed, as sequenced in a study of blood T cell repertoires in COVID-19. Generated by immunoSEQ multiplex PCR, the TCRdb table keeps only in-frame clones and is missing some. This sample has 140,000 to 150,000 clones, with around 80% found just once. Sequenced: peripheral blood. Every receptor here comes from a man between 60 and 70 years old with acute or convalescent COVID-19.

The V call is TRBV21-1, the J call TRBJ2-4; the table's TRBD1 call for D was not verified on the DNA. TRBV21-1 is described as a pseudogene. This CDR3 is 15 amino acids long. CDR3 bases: TGTGCCAGCAGCGTCCGGGACAGGGCCAAAAACATTCAGTACTTC. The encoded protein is CASSVRDRAKNIQYF.

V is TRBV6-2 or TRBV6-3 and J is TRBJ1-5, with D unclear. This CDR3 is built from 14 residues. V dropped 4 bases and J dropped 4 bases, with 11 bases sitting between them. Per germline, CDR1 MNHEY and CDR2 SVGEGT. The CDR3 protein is CASSWTGKNQPQHF. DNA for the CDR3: TGTGCCAGCAGTTGGACGGGAAAAAATCAGCCCCAGCATTTT.

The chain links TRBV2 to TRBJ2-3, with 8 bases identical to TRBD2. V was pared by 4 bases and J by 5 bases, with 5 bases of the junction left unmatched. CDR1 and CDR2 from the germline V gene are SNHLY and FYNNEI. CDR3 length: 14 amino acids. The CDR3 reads CASSVAGGRDTQYF. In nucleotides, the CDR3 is TGTGCCAGCAGTGTGGCGGGAGGAAGAGATACGCAGTATTTT.

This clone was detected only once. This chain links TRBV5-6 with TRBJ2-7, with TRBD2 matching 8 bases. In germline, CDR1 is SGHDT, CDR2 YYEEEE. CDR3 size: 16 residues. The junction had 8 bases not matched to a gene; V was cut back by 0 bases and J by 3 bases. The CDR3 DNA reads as TGTGCCAGCAGCTTGGTGGCTAGCGGGTTCTTCTACGAGCAGTACTTC. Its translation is CASSLVASGFFYEQYF.

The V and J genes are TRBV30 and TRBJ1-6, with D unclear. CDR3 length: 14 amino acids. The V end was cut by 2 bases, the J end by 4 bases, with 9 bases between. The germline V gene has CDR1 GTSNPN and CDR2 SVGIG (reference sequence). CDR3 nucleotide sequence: TGTGCCTGGAGTCCTGGCAGTTATAATTCACCCCTCCACTTT. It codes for CAWSPGSYNSPLHF.

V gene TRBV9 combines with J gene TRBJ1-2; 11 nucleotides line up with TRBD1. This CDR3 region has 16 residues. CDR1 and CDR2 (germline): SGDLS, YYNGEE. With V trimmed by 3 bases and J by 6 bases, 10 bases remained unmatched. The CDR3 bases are TGTGCCAGCAGCGCGGGACAGGGGGTGAGCGTGAATGGCTACACCTTC. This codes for CASSAGQGVSVNGYTF.

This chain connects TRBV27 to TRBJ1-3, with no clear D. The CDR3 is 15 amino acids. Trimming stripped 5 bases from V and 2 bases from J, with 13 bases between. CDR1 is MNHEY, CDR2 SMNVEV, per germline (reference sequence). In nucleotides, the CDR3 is TGTGCCAGCAGTCCAATGATCGGGGCTGGAAACACCATATATTTT. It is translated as CASSPMIGAGNTIYF.

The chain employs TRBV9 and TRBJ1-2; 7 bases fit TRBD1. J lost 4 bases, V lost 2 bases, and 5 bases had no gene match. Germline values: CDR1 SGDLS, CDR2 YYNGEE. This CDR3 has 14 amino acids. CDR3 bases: TGTGCCAGCAGCGTTTCGGGACAGCCCTATGGCTACACCTTC. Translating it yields CASSVSGQPYGYTF.

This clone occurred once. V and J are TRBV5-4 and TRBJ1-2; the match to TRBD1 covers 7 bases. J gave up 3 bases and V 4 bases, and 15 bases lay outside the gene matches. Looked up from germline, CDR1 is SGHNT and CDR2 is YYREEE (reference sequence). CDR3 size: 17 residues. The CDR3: CASSRTGVGHGDYGYTF. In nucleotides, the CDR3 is TGTGCCAGCAGCAGGACAGGAGTCGGTCATGGTGACTATGGCTACACCTTC.

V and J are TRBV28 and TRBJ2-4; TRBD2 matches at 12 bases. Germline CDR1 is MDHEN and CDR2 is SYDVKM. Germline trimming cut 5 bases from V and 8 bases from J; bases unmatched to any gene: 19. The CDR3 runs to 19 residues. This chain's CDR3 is CASSPGGGLMTSGSYIQYF. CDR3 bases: TGTGCCAGCAGTCCGGGGGGGGGACTTATGACTAGCGGGAGTTACATTCAGTACTTC.

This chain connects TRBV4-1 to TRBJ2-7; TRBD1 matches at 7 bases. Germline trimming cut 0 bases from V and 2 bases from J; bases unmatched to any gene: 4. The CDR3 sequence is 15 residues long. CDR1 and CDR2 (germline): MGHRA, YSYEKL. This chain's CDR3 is CASSQETGSAYEQYF. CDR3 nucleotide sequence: TGCGCCAGCAGCCAAGAGACAGGGTCGGCCTACGAGCAGTACTTC.

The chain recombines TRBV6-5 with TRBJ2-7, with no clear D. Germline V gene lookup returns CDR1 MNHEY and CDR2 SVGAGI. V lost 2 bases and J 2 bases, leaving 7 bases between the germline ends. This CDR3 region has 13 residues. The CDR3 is CASSYGTPYEQYF. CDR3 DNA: TGTGCCAGCAGTTACGGCACCCCCTACGAGCAGTACTTC.

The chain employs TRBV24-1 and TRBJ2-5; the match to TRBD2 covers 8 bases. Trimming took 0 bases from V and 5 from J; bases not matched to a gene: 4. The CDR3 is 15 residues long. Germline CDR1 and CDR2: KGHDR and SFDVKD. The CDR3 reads CATSDLLAGMETQYF. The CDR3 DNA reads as TGTGCCACCAGTGATTTGTTAGCGGGAATGGAGACCCAGTACTTC.

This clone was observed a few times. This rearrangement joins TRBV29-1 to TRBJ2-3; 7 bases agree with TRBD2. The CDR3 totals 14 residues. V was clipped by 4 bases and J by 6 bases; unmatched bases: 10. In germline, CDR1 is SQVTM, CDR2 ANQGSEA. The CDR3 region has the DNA TGCAGCGTTGCCGGGGCAGCGGGATCGGATACGCAGTATTTT. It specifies CSVAGAAGSDTQYF.

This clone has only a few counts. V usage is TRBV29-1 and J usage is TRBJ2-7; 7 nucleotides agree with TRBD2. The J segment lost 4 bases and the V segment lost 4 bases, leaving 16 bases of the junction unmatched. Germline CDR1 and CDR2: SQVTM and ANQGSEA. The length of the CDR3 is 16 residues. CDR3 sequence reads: CSVVPLSSGTGYEQYF. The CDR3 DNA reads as TGCAGCGTTGTGCCCCTCTCTAGCGGTACCGGGTACGAGCAGTACTTC.

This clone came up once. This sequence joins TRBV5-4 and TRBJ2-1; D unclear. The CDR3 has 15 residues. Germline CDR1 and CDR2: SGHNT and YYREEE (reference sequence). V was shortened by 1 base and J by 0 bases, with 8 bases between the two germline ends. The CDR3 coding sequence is TGTGCCAGCAGCTTGAGTGCTAGCTCCTACAATGAGCAGTTCTTC. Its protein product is CASSLSASSYNEQFF.

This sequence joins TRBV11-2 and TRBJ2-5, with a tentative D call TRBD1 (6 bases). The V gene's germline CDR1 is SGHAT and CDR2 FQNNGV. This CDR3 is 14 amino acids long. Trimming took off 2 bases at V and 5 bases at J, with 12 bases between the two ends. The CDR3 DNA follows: TGTGCCAGCAGCTTAAGCACAGGGCGGGAGACCCAGTACTTC. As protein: CASSLSTGRETQYF.

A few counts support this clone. The CDR3 is CAYDRGDYGYTF. The CDR3 DNA sequence: TGTGCCTACGACAGGGGGGACTATGGCTACACCTTC. The genes are TRBV30 and TRBJ1-2, with TRBD1 identical over 9 bases. CDR1 GTSNPN and CDR2 SVGIG come from the germline V gene (reference sequence). V trimming: 7 bases; J trimming: 3 bases; junction bases outside the gene matches: 3. The CDR3 runs 12 residues.